A selection of T cell receptor beta chains follows, all from one sample in a study of control samples from healthy donors and cancer patients. The table came from immunoSEQ multiplex PCR; TCRdb's copy has only in-frame clones and leaves some out. The sample lists more than 25,000 clones; 94% were seen once. The sample consisted of blood. All receptors come from a man in his 60s in good health. CDR3s include the opening cysteine and the closing phenylalanine or tryptophan. A D gene is named only where the DNA matches it firmly. Clone size is given for some rows only: seen once, a few or many times, or a class if the clone is expanded.

cdr3_aa,cdr3_nt,clone_size,v_call,cdr3_length,j_call,d_call
CASSSGRDNSPLHF,TGTGCCAGCAGCTCCGGCAGGGATAATTCACCCCTCCACTTT,NA,TRBV11-1,14,TRBJ1-6,NA
CASSTDIDQPQHF,TGTGCCAGCAGCACCGACATAGATCAGCCCCAGCATTTT,once,TRBV2,13,TRBJ1-5,NA
CASSHVAGSSYEQYF,TGTGCCAGCAGCCATGTAGCGGGGAGCTCCTACGAGCAGTACTTC,NA,TRBV3-1/TRBV3-2,15,TRBJ2-7,TRBD2
CASSLTVTYEQYF,TGTGCCAGCAGCTTGACAGTAACCTACGAGCAGTACTTC,NA,TRBV11-1,13,TRBJ2-7,NA
CASREPGGSADTQYF,TGTGCCAGCAGAGAACCAGGGGGCAGCGCAGATACGCAGTATTTT,NA,TRBV2,15,TRBJ2-3,TRBD1
CASSSGGTFSYEQYF,TGTGCCAGCAGTTCCGGGGGGACCTTCTCTTACGAGCAGTACTTC,NA,TRBV6-6,15,TRBJ2-7,TRBD2
CASSQEYSGAGTYNEQFF,TGCGCCAGCAGCCAAGAGTACTCGGGGGCAGGGACCTACAATGAGCAGTTCTTC,NA,TRBV4-3,18,TRBJ2-1,NA
CASSPVGQTNYGYTF,TGTGCCAGCAGCCCGGTTGGACAGACTAACTATGGCTACACCTTC,NA,TRBV27,15,TRBJ1-2,NA
CASSKGGQGNCNQPQHF,TGTGCCAGCAGCAAAGGTGGACAGGGGAATTGTAATCAGCCCCAGCATTTT,NA,TRBV21-1,17,TRBJ1-5,NA
CASSLVSQGAYEQYF,TGTGCCAGCAGCTTAGTTAGTCAGGGGGCCTACGAGCAGTACTTC,NA,TRBV7-2,15,TRBJ2-7,TRBD1
CASSLRHINTGELFF,TGTGCCAGCAGCTTACGTCACATCAACACCGGGGAGCTGTTTTTT,NA,TRBV7-2,15,TRBJ2-2,NA
CASSARQAKNTEAFF,TGTGCCAGCAGCGCCCGACAGGCCAAGAACACTGAAGCTTTCTTT,NA,TRBV6-2/TRBV6-3,15,TRBJ1-1,NA
CASSRGGNRYEQYF,TGTGCCAGCTCTAGGGGGGGGAATAGGTACGAGCAGTACTTC,NA,TRBV9,14,TRBJ2-7,NA
CASSQARGSVEQFF,TGTGCCAGCAGCCAAGCCAGGGGGTCAGTTGAGCAGTTCTTC,NA,TRBV14,14,TRBJ2-1,TRBD1
CASSFIMGGSQPQHF,TGTGCCAGCAGTTTCATTATGGGAGGGAGTCAGCCCCAGCATTTT,few,TRBV6-2/TRBV6-3,15,TRBJ1-5,NA
CASRGDREGYTF,TGTGCCAGCAGGGGGGACAGGGAAGGCTACACCTTC,NA,TRBV2,12,TRBJ1-2,TRBD1
CASSLQGGQNEQFF,TGCGCCAGCAGCCTCCAGGGAGGTCAGAATGAGCAGTTCTTC,NA,TRBV4-3,14,TRBJ2-1,NA
CASSSVLLAGIPDTQYF,TGTGCCAGCAGCTCCGTACTCCTAGCGGGGATACCAGATACGCAGTATTTT,NA,TRBV7-6,17,TRBJ2-3,TRBD2
CASSPPVPGGLEQYF,TGTGCCAGCTCACCACCGGTCCCAGGGGGACTCGAGCAGTACTTC,once,TRBV18,15,TRBJ2-7,NA
CASSPSGSPEAFF,TGTGCCAGCAGCCCCTCGGGGAGTCCTGAAGCTTTCTTT,NA,TRBV6-2/TRBV6-3,13,TRBJ1-1,NA
CATSRGGSNEKLFF,TGTGCCACCAGCCGCGGAGGGAGTAATGAAAAACTGTTTTTT,NA,TRBV15,14,TRBJ1-4,NA
CASSRGLAGAYNEQFF,TGTGCCAGCAGCAGAGGACTAGCGGGGGCGTACAATGAGCAGTTCTTC,NA,TRBV7-2,16,TRBJ2-1,TRBD2
CASSLSGGSYEQYF,TGTGCCAGCTCACTATCAGGGGGCTCCTACGAGCAGTACTTC,NA,TRBV18,14,TRBJ2-7,TRBD1
CASSLEAGLGYEQYF,TGTGCCAGCAGCTTAGAGGCCGGTTTGGGGTACGAGCAGTACTTC,NA,TRBV7-6,15,TRBJ2-7,NA
CASSPRGGAGYNEQFF,TGCGCCAGCAGCCCACGCGGGGGGGCCGGGTACAATGAGCAGTTCTTC,NA,TRBV4-3,16,TRBJ2-1,TRBD2
CASSEYIPNQETQYF,TGTGCCAGCAGTGAATATATCCCCAACCAAGAGACCCAGTACTTC,NA,TRBV25-1,15,TRBJ2-5,NA
CVSSSDWTNTGELFF,TGTGTCAGCAGCTCGGACTGGACGAACACCGGGGAGCTGTTTTTT,NA,TRBV7-3,15,TRBJ2-2,NA
CASSGAPGTSGYNEQFF,TGTGCCAGCAGTGGGGCTCCCGGGACTAGCGGCTACAATGAGCAGTTCTTC,NA,TRBV6-2/TRBV6-3,17,TRBJ2-1,TRBD2
CASSLGVRENQPQHF,TGTGCCAGCAGCTTGGGGGTCAGGGAGAATCAGCCCCAGCATTTT,NA,TRBV5-5,15,TRBJ1-5,NA
CASSRQLAGGLNEQFF,TGCGCCAGCAGCCGTCAACTAGCGGGGGGTCTCAATGAGCAGTTCTTC,NA,TRBV4-1,16,TRBJ2-1,TRBD2
CASSPRTGLAKNIQYF,TGTGCCAGCAGCCCTAGGACAGGGTTAGCCAAAAACATTCAGTACTTC,NA,TRBV7-9,16,TRBJ2-4,TRBD1
CASGWTEAFF,TGTGCCTCAGGGTGGACTGAAGCTTTCTTT,NA,TRBV12-3/TRBV12-4,10,TRBJ1-1,NA
CASSQETPGLAGAYNEQFF,TGTGCCAGCAGCCAAGAAACCCCTGGGCTAGCGGGGGCTTACAATGAGCAGTTCTTC,NA,TRBV3-1/TRBV3-2,19,TRBJ2-1,TRBD2
CASSLEGGTEAFF,TGTGCCAGCAGCTTAGAGGGGGGAACTGAAGCTTTCTTT,once,TRBV11-3,13,TRBJ1-1,NA
CASSHRLAGDTDTQYF,TGTGCCAGCAGCCACAGACTAGCGGGGGACACAGATACGCAGTATTTT,few,TRBV5-4,16,TRBJ2-3,TRBD2
CASSYGLRGSPLHF,TGTGCCAGCAGTTACGGGCTACGGGGTTCACCCCTCCACTTT,NA,TRBV6-5,14,TRBJ1-6,NA
CARKYGTGRNQPQHF,TGTGCCAGGAAATATGGGACAGGGAGGAATCAGCCCCAGCATTTT,NA,TRBV9,15,TRBJ1-5,TRBD1
CASSEGLAYGYTF,TGTGCCAGCAGTGAGGGGCTGGCCTATGGCTACACCTTC,NA,TRBV25-1,13,TRBJ1-2,NA
CASSDLGYGAGNTIYF,TGTGCCAGCAGTGATCTGGGTTATGGGGCTGGAAACACCATATATTTT,NA,TRBV2,16,TRBJ1-3,NA
CASRTSTGDNSPLHF,TGTGCCAGTAGGACCTCGACAGGGGACAATTCACCCCTCCACTTT,NA,TRBV19,15,TRBJ1-6,TRBD1
CASSFPGRTAIAGYTF,TGTGCCAGCAGTTTCCCTGGCAGAACAGCTATCGCTGGCTACACCTTC,NA,TRBV28,16,TRBJ1-2,NA
CASSLDRNYGYTF,TGTGCCAGCAGCCTGGACAGGAACTATGGCTACACCTTC,NA,TRBV5-4,13,TRBJ1-2,TRBD1
CASSQGDGAGDYNEQFF,TGCGCCAGCAGCCAGGGAGACGGAGCGGGGGATTACAATGAGCAGTTCTTC,once,TRBV4-3,17,TRBJ2-1,TRBD2
CASSIDSSGSGYGYTF,TGTGCCAGTAGTATAGATAGTTCGGGTTCGGGCTATGGCTACACCTTC,few,TRBV19,16,TRBJ1-2,NA
CASSPGWGDNSPLHF,TGTGCCAGCAGCCCCGGATGGGGTGATAATTCACCCCTCCACTTT,NA,TRBV5-4,15,TRBJ1-6,NA
CASSRGRTEAFF,TGTGCCAGCAGTAGAGGACGAACTGAAGCTTTCTTT,NA,TRBV2,12,TRBJ1-1,NA
CASKGQVWSVNQPQHF,TGTGCCAGCAAAGGACAGGTGTGGTCCGTCAATCAGCCCCAGCATTTT,NA,TRBV28,16,TRBJ1-5,TRBD1
CASSPSRDRGRSSGNTIYF,TGTGCCAGCAGCCCGAGCCGGGACAGGGGGCGAAGCTCTGGAAACACCATATATTTT,NA,TRBV5-4,19,TRBJ1-3,TRBD1
CASSHQGGGEGYTF,TGTGCCAGCAGCCACCAAGGGGGGGGCGAGGGCTACACCTTC,NA,TRBV6-5,14,TRBJ1-2,NA
CASTQEMNTEAFF,TGCGCCAGCACCCAGGAAATGAACACTGAAGCTTTCTTT,once,TRBV5-1,13,TRBJ1-1,NA
CASSQGWGRSEAFF,TGCGCCAGCAGCCAAGGTTGGGGAAGGTCTGAAGCTTTCTTT,NA,TRBV4-1,14,TRBJ1-1,NA
CASSSPGVWKSNQPQHF,TGTGCCAGCAGCTCTCCGGGGGTATGGAAGAGCAATCAGCCCCAGCATTTT,NA,TRBV7-8,17,TRBJ1-5,NA
CAIRGQGGPNEKLFF,TGTGCCATCAGGGGACAGGGTGGGCCTAATGAAAAACTGTTTTTT,NA,TRBV10-3,15,TRBJ1-4,TRBD1
CASSQGLDRGLYGYTF,TGTGCCAGCAGCCAAGGGTTGGACAGGGGTTTGTATGGCTACACCTTC,NA,TRBV14,16,TRBJ1-2,TRBD1
CASSHLLFRAYVSYGYTF,TGCGCCAGCAGTCATCTCTTATTTCGGGCCTATGTATCCTATGGCTACACCTTC,NA,TRBV4-1,18,TRBJ1-2,NA